This TCR beta chain was identified in a study of OX40 agonist ivuxolimab in advanced cancers. For the study at large: At around 83% male, the cohort had a mean age of about 60 years, ranging from roughly 20 to 90. Study-wide findings and caveats: No determination was made of the antigen specificity of the expanded peripheral T cells.

Notes on this clone: Antigen: not known.

The assay was immunoSEQ multiplex PCR, and TCRdb's table has in-frame clones only and misses some. Here the sample spans about 86,000 clones, about 89% being singletons. This clonotype was sampled from an adult with an advanced solid tumor such as melanoma, head and neck, liver or kidney cancer. The source material was CD4+ or CD8+ T cells sorted from blood, sampled in a trial of the OX40 agonist ivuxolimab.

The CDR3: CASSLASGYEQYF. CDR3 nucleotides: TGTGCCAGCAGTTTAGCCTCGGGCTACGAGCAGTACTTC. The chain carries TRBV28 and TRBJ2-7, with D hard to call. This CDR3 spans 13 amino acids. CDR1 MDHEN and CDR2 SYDVKM come from the germline V gene. The V and J ends lost 2 bases and 3 bases respectively, with 8 bases between them.